Below are 19 T cell receptor beta chains sequenced from a single sample in a study of T cell repertoires in cytomegalovirus infection. Each CDR3 protein is one row after TCRdb ran MiXCR on the reads. The sample records some 350,000 distinct CDR3 sequences, roughly 34% being singletons. Their target antigens are unknown. The material sequenced was cultured PBMCs, taken from culture after CMV antigen stimulation. These receptors were taken from a human donor in good health (CMV status not recorded). Some clones in this sample may be carry-over from other donors' samples.

In its sample, this clonotype was seen many times. The rearrangement joins TRBV4-1 to TRBJ2-7; D uncertain. Trimming stripped 0 bases from V and 7 bases from J, with 10 bases between. This CDR3 comprises 13 residues. Germline CDR1 reads MGHRA; CDR2 reads YSYEKL. The CDR3 nucleotides are TGCGCCAGCAGCCAAGAAACTAATGGGGAGCAGTACTTC. This encodes CASSQETNGEQYF.

The genes are TRBV24-1 and TRBJ2-7; D is ambiguous. V was shortened by 3 bases and J by 0 bases, with 11 bases between the two germline ends. The CDR3 sequence is 15 residues long. CDR1 KGHDR and CDR2 SFDVKD come from the germline V gene. The DNA of the CDR3 is TGTGCCACCAGTGATACCCAGGAGAGCTCCTACGAGCAGTACTTC. Amino acid sequence: CATSDTQESSYEQYF.

On this clonotype itself: This may be a read error, as it is one base from a much larger clone. The chain couples TRBV9 to TRBJ2-3, with D perhaps TRBD2 (6 bases). The CDR3 length is 14 residues. From germline, CDR1 is SGDLS and CDR2 YYNGEE. The V end was cut by 0 bases, the J end by 2 bases, with 7 bases between. The CDR3 spells CASSVGGTTDTQYF. The CDR3, as DNA: TGTGCCAGCAGCGTAGGCGGGACCACAGATACGCAGTATTTT.

The rearrangement joins TRBV28 to TRBJ2-2; 7 bases are shared with TRBD2. CDR3 length: 15 amino acids. The trim removed 7 bases at V and 5 bases at J, leaving 10 bases unmatched. CDR1 MDHEN and CDR2 SYDVKM come from the germline V gene. In DNA form, the CDR3 reads TGTGCCAGCAACGAGTCCGGGAGGTATACCGGGGAGCTGTTTTTT. Translation gives CASNESGRYTGELFF. The full variable domain, its missing parts supplied by reference TRBV28 and TRBJ2-2, is DVKVTQSSRYLVKRTGEKVFLECVQDMDHENMFWYRQDPGLGLRLIYFSYDVKMKEKGDIPEGYSVSREKKERFSLILESASTNQTSMYLCASNESGRYTGELFFGEGSRLTVL.

This clonotype has ten or more counts. CDR3 in DNA: TGTGCCAGCAGCGGAGACAGCCGTTACCAAGAGACCCAGTACTTC. Its protein is CASSGDSRYQETQYF. This sequence joins TRBV7-2 and TRBJ2-5; tentatively, D is TRBD1 (5 bases). V was clipped by 5 bases and J by 0 bases, with 13 bases between them. This CDR3 spans 15 amino acids. Germline lookup yields CDR1 SGHTA and CDR2 FQGNSA.

This clonotype was observed many times. V gene TRBV12-3 or TRBV12-4 combines with J gene TRBJ2-1, with 7 bases matching TRBD2. The CDR3 covers 15 residues. J lost 0 bases, V lost 9 bases, and 8 bases had no gene match. CDR3 coding DNA: TGTGCCAGTAACCTTCTAGCGGCCTCCTACAATGAGCAGTTCTTC. The encoded protein is CASNLLAASYNEQFF.

The V and J genes are TRBV20-1 and TRBJ2-7; D unclear. Germline CDR1 is DFQATT and CDR2 is SNEGSKA (reference sequence). V gave up 1 base and J gave up 7 bases, with 11 bases separating them. The CDR3 is made up of 12 amino acids. CDR3 nucleotides: TGCAGTGCTAGAGTCCCGGGCGGAGAGCAGTACGTC. Its protein is CSARVPGGEQYV.

This clonotype has just a few counts. This chain joins TRBV2 and TRBJ2-4; no definite D call. In germline, CDR1 is SNHLY, CDR2 FYNNEI. Trimming stripped 3 bases from V and 1 base from J, with 13 bases between. The CDR3 runs to 16 residues. The CDR3 spells CASSEQHIAAKNIQYF. CDR3 nucleotides: TGTGCCAGCAGTGAGCAACACATCGCTGCCAAAAACATTCAGTACTTC.

The chain combines TRBV6-2 or TRBV6-3 with TRBJ2-7; perhaps TRBD1 as D (5 bases). There are 13 residues in the CDR3. With 1 base removed from V and 6 bases from J, the gap between germline ends came to 10 bases. Germline CDR1 reads MNHEY; CDR2 reads SVGEGT. The CDR3 sequence: CASSYFGAGEQYF. In DNA, the CDR3 is TGTGCCAGCAGTTACTTTGGGGCTGGCGAGCAGTACTTC.

This clonotype was recorded many times. The chain employs TRBV7-2 and TRBJ1-6, with D unresolved. Germline CDR1 and CDR2: SGHTA and FQGNSA. The CDR3 is made up of 14 amino acids. Trimming took 2 bases from V and 7 from J, leaving 9 bases between them. DNA for the CDR3: TGTGCCAGCAGCTTACAGCTCCCAAATTCACCCCTCCACTTT. Protein: CASSLQLPNSPLHF.

The chain links TRBV6-2 or TRBV6-3 to TRBJ2-7; 10 bases match TRBD2. The length of the CDR3 is 14 residues. The trim removed 5 bases at V and 2 bases at J, leaving 3 bases unmatched. Germline CDR1 reads MNHEY; CDR2 reads SVGEGT. The CDR3 spells CASSNSGGTYEQYV. CDR3 in DNA: TGTGCCAGCAGTAATAGCGGGGGGACCTACGAGCAGTACGTC.

The CDR3: CASSPRAGSTNEKLFF. The CDR3 nucleotides read TGTGCCAGCTCACCAAGGGCGGGATCGACTAATGAAAAACTGTTTTTT. The chain links TRBV18 to TRBJ1-4; D ambiguous. Per the germline V gene, CDR1 is KGHSH and CDR2 is LQKENI. This CDR3 is 16 amino acids long. Trimming left V 2 bases short and J 2 bases short, with 12 bases between.

This chain links TRBV9 with TRBJ2-1; 9 bases map to TRBD2. CDR1 is SGDLS and CDR2 is YYNGEE in the germline V gene. Trimming removed 3 bases from V and 7 bases from J; junction bases left unmatched: 11. The CDR3 loop spans 16 amino acids. For the CDR3, the DNA is TGTGCCAGCAGCGGGACCTTAGCGGGAGACCCTAATGAGCAGTTCTTC. Amino acids: CASSGTLAGDPNEQFF.

There are many counts of this clonotype. The chain uses TRBV7-2 and TRBJ1-2; no firm D call. CDR1 SGHTA and CDR2 FQGNSA come from the germline V gene. V lost 5 bases and J lost 2, with 9 bases in between. The CDR3 totals 13 residues. The CDR3 DNA reads TGTGCCAGCAGCGCCGGGCAGAACTATGGCTACACCTTC. This codes for CASSAGQNYGYTF.

This rearrangement joins TRBV5-1 to TRBJ2-5; D is perhaps TRBD1 (6 bases). The length of the CDR3 is 16 residues. The germline V gene encodes CDR1 SGHRS and CDR2 YFSETQ. Trimming cost V 2 bases and J 2 bases, with 16 bases left between them. The CDR3 region has the DNA TGCGCCAGCAGCTTAGGCCAGGGGATCGGGCAAGAGACCCAGTACTTC. Amino acid sequence: CASSLGQGIGQETQYF.

CDR3 nucleotides: TGTGCCACCAGCAGAGAAAAGGCCAAAGGTGGGGTGGGAAACAATGAGCAGTTCTTC. It yields the protein CATSREKAKGGVGNNEQFF. This rearrangement joins TRBV15 to TRBJ2-1, with D uncertain. Germline V CDR1 and CDR2: LNHNV, YYDKDF (reference sequence). This CDR3 has 19 amino acids. Trimming cost V 0 bases and J 5 bases, with 23 bases left between them.

V gene TRBV12-3 or TRBV12-4 combines with J gene TRBJ1-1, with D perhaps matching TRBD1 (5 bases). Trimming left V 6 bases short and J 4 bases short, with 24 bases between. The CDR3 totals 17 residues. The CDR3 loop reads CASRRPGLKDAGTEAFF. The CDR3 nucleotides are TGTGCCAGCAGGCGTCCGGGACTCAAGGATGCAGGCACTGAAGCTTTCTTT.

This clonotype was counted between two and nine times. The CDR3 spells CASSRNRVFPEAFF. DNA of the CDR3: TGTGCCAGCAGTCGGAACAGGGTGTTTCCTGAAGCTTTCTTT. This chain links TRBV6-1 with TRBJ1-1, with D possibly being TRBD1 (6 bases). Trimming stripped 5 bases from V and 6 bases from J, with 16 bases between. The germline V gene encodes CDR1 MNHNS and CDR2 SASEGT. CDR3 length: 14 amino acids.

This chain joins TRBV19 and TRBJ2-3, with D maybe TRBD1 (6 bases). Germline CDR1 and CDR2: LNHDA and SQIVND (reference sequence). This CDR3 has 13 residues. V was trimmed by 3 bases and J by 6 bases, leaving 10 bases between them. The CDR3 sequence is CASSMMGADTQYF. CDR3 nucleotides: TGTGCCAGTAGTATGATGGGGGCGGATACGCAGTATTTT.